This T cell receptor (beta chain) was sequenced during a study of blood T cell repertoires in COVID-19. Turning to the study itself: Researchers got acute and convalescent COVID-19 samples from the United States, Italy and Spain. The analysed material was cDNA or gDNA that came from T cells, B-cell-depleted T cells, or PBMCs.

In the source study's methods: The authors estimated nucleated cell counts from reference gene primer amplification. Generated by immunoSEQ multiplex PCR, the TCRdb table keeps only in-frame clones and is missing some. V and J calls and clone size follow that table, whereas D and trimming were derived from the DNA. The table lists tens of thousands of clones, nearly 85% of them singletons. Sequencing was carried out using peripheral blood. The sequence was obtained from a woman at least 80 years old with acute or convalescent COVID-19.

CDR3 sequence reads: CASSLNSKGGADTQYF. The CDR3 bases are TGTGCCAGCAGCCTCAATTCAAAAGGGGGGGCAGATACGCAGTATTTT. This chain uses TRBV7-9 with TRBJ2-3; a possible D gene is TRBD2 (7 bases). Trimming left V 5 bases short and J 4 bases short, with 19 bases between. The CDR3 contains 16 residues. From germline, CDR1 is SEHNR and CDR2 FQNEAQ (reference sequence).